A selection of T cell receptor beta chains follows, all from one sample in a study of shared clonotypes between healthy human individuals. Method: immunoSEQ multiplex PCR; TCRdb's copy keeps in-frame clones and lacks some. The data hold hundreds of thousands of clones, with approximately 75% observed a single time. The specimen sequenced was memory CD4+ T cells sorted from blood. Source of these receptors: a woman aged 25 to 39 in good health. The CDR3 runs from the conserved cysteine through the conserved F or W. A D gene is named only where the DNA matches it firmly. Not all rows give a size; the values are once, few, many and, for expanded clones, a class.

NA	NA	TRBV7-6	TRBJ2-2	TGTGCCAGCAGCGTCAGGAAGGGGGAGCTGTTTTTT	CASSVRKGELFF
TRBD1	NA	TRBV5-1	TRBJ2-2	TGCGCCAGCAGAGTGGCCCCGGGGACAGCGAACACCGGGGAGCTGTTTTTT	CASRVAPGTANTGELFF
TRBD2	once	TRBV27	TRBJ2-3	TGTGCCAGCAGTCGAGCGGGGGACTTCACAGATACGCAGTATTTT	CASSRAGDFTDTQYF
TRBD2	few	TRBV7-2	TRBJ2-3	TGTGCCAGCAGCCCATCAGGACTAGCTGGAGATACGCAGTATTTT	CASSPSGLAGDTQYF
TRBD1	once	TRBV18	TRBJ2-7	TGTGCCAGCTCACCAGGGACAGGGCAATACGAGCAGTACTTC	CASSPGTGQYEQYF
NA	NA	TRBV19	TRBJ1-3	TGTGCCAGTAGTAGAGAGACAGCCAACACCATATATTTT	CASSRETANTIYF
TRBD2	NA	TRBV25-1	TRBJ2-5	TGTGCCAGCAGTGAAAGTCTAGCGGGAGCGGGTGAGACCCAGTACTTC	CASSESLAGAGETQYF
TRBD1	NA	TRBV5-8	TRBJ2-1	TGTGCCAGCAGCTTGGGCGACAGGGGTGGCTCCTACAATGAGCAGTTCTTC	CASSLGDRGGSYNEQFF
NA	NA	TRBV7-9	TRBJ1-2	TGTGCCAGCAGCTTATGGACAGACGCTAACTATGGCTACACCTTC	CASSLWTDANYGYTF
NA	NA	TRBV5-1	TRBJ2-5	TGCGCCAGCAGCTTGGTTGCAGAGACCCAGTACTTC	CASSLVAETQYF
NA	once	TRBV21-1	TRBJ1-4	TGTGCCAGCAGCAAAGAGGAGACAGGGAATGAAAAACTGTTTTTT	CASSKEETGNEKLFF
NA	NA	TRBV18	TRBJ2-5	TGTGCCAGCTCACCCTGGGACGACCAAGAGACCCAGTACTTC	CASSPWDDQETQYF
NA	NA	TRBV19	TRBJ2-1	TGTGCCAGTAGTAATTCGGGAGTCAATGAGCAGTTCTTC	CASSNSGVNEQFF
TRBD1	NA	TRBV5-1	TRBJ2-5	TGCGCCAGCAGCTGGGGTCCGGACAGGGACGGGGAGACCCAGTACTTC	CASSWGPDRDGETQYF
TRBD2	NA	TRBV11-1	TRBJ2-1	TGTGCCAGCGGTCTAGCGGGACCGCCGCAGCAGTTCTTC	CASGLAGPPQQFF
NA	NA	TRBV19	TRBJ1-4	TGTGCCAGTAGTATGTTACAGCATGAAAAACTGTTTTTT	CASSMLQHEKLFF
TRBD1	few	TRBV19	TRBJ1-2	TGTGCCAGTAGTATAGTACAGGGGAATGGCTACACCTTC	CASSIVQGNGYTF
NA	NA	TRBV19	TRBJ1-5	TGTGCCAGTAGTTGGGTCCTCCTGGATCAGCCCCAGCATTTT	CASSWVLLDQPQHF
TRBD2	NA	TRBV11-3	TRBJ2-1	TGTGCCAGCAGCTTAGAAACCGGGACTAGCGGGACATACAATGAGCAGTTCTTC	CASSLETGTSGTYNEQFF
NA	once	TRBV6-1	TRBJ2-1	TGTGCCAGCAGTTTTGGGACTTACAATGAGCAGTTCTTC	CASSFGTYNEQFF
TRBD2	NA	TRBV19	TRBJ2-1	TGTGCCAGTAGTTCGGTTAGCGGGCAGCAGTTCTTC	CASSSVSGQQFF
TRBD2	NA	TRBV10-3	TRBJ2-7	TGTGCCATCACCTCCCCCCGGGAGGTAGGGCAGTACTTC	CAITSPREVGQYF
TRBD2	NA	TRBV5-1	TRBJ2-3	TGCGCCAGCAGCCGTCTACTAGCGGGAGCAGATACGCAGTATTTT	CASSRLLAGADTQYF
NA	few	TRBV7-3	TRBJ2-1	TGTGCCAGCAGCTTAACCTCAGGTGCGGGATACAATGAGCAGTTCTTC	CASSLTSGAGYNEQFF
TRBD2	NA	TRBV7-3	TRBJ2-5	TGTGCCAGCAGCTTCGGCGGGGGGCCCGCAGAGACCCAGTACTTC	CASSFGGGPAETQYF
NA	few	TRBV9	TRBJ2-3	TGTGCCAGCAGCGTAGCCGGGATCAGCACAGATACGCAGTATTTT	CASSVAGISTDTQYF
TRBD1	NA	TRBV5-1	TRBJ1-2	TGCGCCAGCAGCTATACCGGGACAGGGGTGAATGGCTACACCTTC	CASSYTGTGVNGYTF
TRBD2	NA	TRBV7-9	TRBJ2-7	TGTGCCAGCAGCGAGGGAGGGGTCTACGAGCAGTACTTC	CASSEGGVYEQYF
NA	NA	TRBV10-3	TRBJ2-1	TGTGCCATCAGTTCGGACAGGGGCCCCGGACTAGCCTCACTTAAGCAGTTCTTC	CAISSDRGPGLASLKQFF
NA	NA	TRBV30	TRBJ1-1	TGTGCCTGGGGGAGGGTTACTGAAGCTTTCTTT	CAWGRVTEAFF
NA	NA	TRBV7-9	TRBJ2-7	TGTGCCAGCAGCCGGGGTAGACACGGGACCTACGAGCAGTACTTC	CASSRGRHGTYEQYF
TRBD1	NA	TRBV7-9	TRBJ2-2	TGTGCCAGCAGCTTCCGGAGGGGGACAGGCAACACCGGGGAGCTGTTTTTT	CASSFRRGTGNTGELFF
TRBD1	NA	TRBV29-1	TRBJ2-1	TGCAGCGGACAGGGACGACCCTACAATGAGCAGTTCTTC	CSGQGRPYNEQFF
TRBD1	NA	TRBV10-1	TRBJ1-1	TGCGCCCTCGGGACAGCGAAAGCTTTCTTT	CALGTAKAFF
NA	NA	TRBV5-5	TRBJ1-5	TGTGCCAGCAGCTTTCGAGGACAATCGAATGGCAATCAGCCCCAGCATTTT	CASSFRGQSNGNQPQHF
TRBD1	NA	TRBV5-1	TRBJ1-2	TGCGCCAGCAGGCCAACCGGGACAGGGTCTGCTGGCTACACCTTC	CASRPTGTGSAGYTF
NA	NA	TRBV18	TRBJ1-1	TGTGCCAGCTTCCCCGGGGGCAGGGCTGAAGCTTTCTTT	CASFPGGRAEAFF
TRBD2	few	TRBV28	TRBJ2-7	TGTGCCAGCAGTCCTCCGGGACTAGCGGGAGACCACGAGCAGTACTTC	CASSPPGLAGDHEQYF
NA	NA	TRBV5-1	TRBJ2-2	TGCGCCAGCAGCCTCTACACAGGAATCCTCTACACCGGGGAGCTGTTTTTT	CASSLYTGILYTGELFF